This T cell receptor beta chain comes out of a study of regulatory and conventional T cells in RAG deficiency. Study outcomes and limitations: Patient subsets had shorter CDR3s; Omenn Treg-Tconv overlap exceeded 75%. Treg unique TCR beta sequences were approximately 95-fold fewer in Omenn syndrome and CID/AS patients than controls.

V was clipped by 10 bases and J by 8 bases; unmatched bases: 9. The germline V gene has CDR1 LNHDA and CDR2 SQIVND (reference sequence). This CDR3 spans 15 amino acids. The repertoire was sequenced with immunoSEQ multiplex PCR; TCRdb's copy has only in-frame clones and lacks some. The sample lists about 46,000 clones; 85% to 90% were seen once. Blood CD4+ CD25-low CD127-high conventional T cells supplied the genomic DNA template. On this clone itself: What it recognizes is unknown.

This same sample was also taken into another study, of regulatory T cells. Per that paper: Amplification used 52 TRBV primers and 13 TRBJ primers.

The chain uses TRBV19 and TRBJ2-2, with 14 bases that match TRBD2. Material: CD4+ effector T cells sorted from blood. This clonotype was sampled from a human donor in good health. CDR3 region: CATRTSGGTLGELFF. The CDR3 DNA reads as TGTGCCACCAGGACTAGCGGGGGGACTTTGGGGGAGCTGTTTTTT.